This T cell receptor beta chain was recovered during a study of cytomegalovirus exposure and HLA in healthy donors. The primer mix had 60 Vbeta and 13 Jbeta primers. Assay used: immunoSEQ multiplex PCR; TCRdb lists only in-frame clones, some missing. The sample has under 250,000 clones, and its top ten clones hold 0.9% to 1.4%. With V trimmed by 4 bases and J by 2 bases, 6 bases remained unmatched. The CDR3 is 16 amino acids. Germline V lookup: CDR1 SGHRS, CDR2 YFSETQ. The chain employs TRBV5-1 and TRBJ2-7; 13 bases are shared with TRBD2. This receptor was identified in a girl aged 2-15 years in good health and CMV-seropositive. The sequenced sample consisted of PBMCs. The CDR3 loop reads CASSPGGTSGTYEQYF. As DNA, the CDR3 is TGCGCCAGCAGCCCGGGGGGGACTAGCGGGACCTACGAGCAGTACTTC.